Listed below are T cell receptor beta chains from one sample, sequenced in a study of metastatic and nonmetastatic thyroid tumors. TCRdb used MiXCR to call clones anew from the PCR reads. The sample lists about 92,000 clones, more than 13% occurring once. The sequenced sample was blood. The receptors were sampled from a female donor with papillary thyroid cancer or a benign thyroid nodule (not recorded which). Some clones in this sample may be carry-over from other donors' samples. CDR3s include the opening cysteine and the closing phenylalanine or tryptophan. Fields, in order: J gene, D gene, V gene, clone size, CDR3 protein, CDR3 DNA. D genes are given only for firm matches. Clone size is given for some rows only: seen once, a few or many times, or a class if the clone is expanded.

j_gene: TRBJ2-7; d_gene: TRBD1; v_gene: TRBV6-1; abundance: few; CDR3aa: CASRAIIGTGDTYEQHF; CDR3nt: TGTGCCAGCAGGGCAATCATAGGGACAGGGGACACCTACGAGCAGCACTTC
j_gene: TRBJ2-3; d_gene: NA; v_gene: TRBV19; abundance: many; CDR3aa: CASSIELRVTDTQYF; CDR3nt: TGTGCCAGTAGTATAGAATTGAGGGTCACAGATACGCAGTATTTT
j_gene: TRBJ1-2; d_gene: TRBD1; v_gene: TRBV5-1; abundance: many; CDR3aa: CASSSMTGRGYGYTF; CDR3nt: TGCGCCAGCAGCTCAATGACAGGGAGAGGCTATGGCTACACCTTC
j_gene: TRBJ2-3; d_gene: NA; v_gene: TRBV5-1; abundance: many; CDR3aa: CASSLEGDRTDTQYF; CDR3nt: TGCGCCAGCAGCTTGGAGGGGGACCGCACAGATACGCAGTATTTT
j_gene: TRBJ1-2; d_gene: NA; v_gene: TRBV28; abundance: NA; CDR3aa: CASSHHQWGGGCYTF; CDR3nt: TGTGCCAGCAGTCACCACCAATGGGGAGGAGGCTGCTACACCTTC
j_gene: TRBJ1-1; d_gene: NA; v_gene: TRBV11-3; abundance: many; CDR3aa: CASSPGGGRTEAFF; CDR3nt: TGTGCCAGCAGCCCCGGGGGGGGACGAACTGAAGCTTTCTTT
j_gene: TRBJ1-5; d_gene: NA; v_gene: TRBV20-1; abundance: NA; CDR3aa: CSARRDMGPQHF; CDR3nt: TGCAGTGCTAGGAGAGATATGGGGCCCCAGCATTTT
j_gene: TRBJ2-3; d_gene: TRBD2; v_gene: TRBV7-2; abundance: many; CDR3aa: CASSDGLAGLSTDTQYF; CDR3nt: TGTGCCAGCAGCGACGGACTAGCGGGGCTTAGCACAGATACGCAGTATTTT
j_gene: TRBJ2-7; d_gene: NA; v_gene: TRBV6-1; abundance: few; CDR3aa: CASSAWTFTYEQYF; CDR3nt: TGTGCCAGCAGTGCCTGGACGTTTACCTACGAGCAGTACTTC
j_gene: TRBJ2-7; d_gene: TRBD1; v_gene: TRBV27; abundance: many; CDR3aa: CASSRPPGQGLYEQYF; CDR3nt: TGTGCCAGCAGTAGACCTCCGGGACAGGGGTTGTACGAGCAGTACTTC
j_gene: TRBJ2-3; d_gene: TRBD2; v_gene: TRBV9; abundance: many; CDR3aa: CASSVDSGGAPDTQYF; CDR3nt: TGTGCCAGCAGCGTAGATAGCGGGGGGGCCCCAGATACGCAGTATTTT
j_gene: TRBJ1-2; d_gene: NA; v_gene: TRBV19; abundance: many; CDR3aa: CASSIDSRDGYGYTF; CDR3nt: TGTGCCAGTAGTATAGATTCTCGGGATGGGTATGGCTACACCTTC
j_gene: TRBJ2-3; d_gene: TRBD2; v_gene: TRBV12-3/TRBV12-4; abundance: many; CDR3aa: CASSYLSGGATDTQYF; CDR3nt: TGTGCCAGCAGCTATCTGAGCGGGGGGGCCACAGATACGCAGTATTTT
j_gene: TRBJ2-1; d_gene: NA; v_gene: TRBV7-2; abundance: many; CDR3aa: CASSLEGTVLNEQFF; CDR3nt: TGTGCCAGCAGCTTAGAAGGGACGGTCCTTAATGAGCAGTTCTTC
j_gene: TRBJ2-7; d_gene: TRBD2; v_gene: TRBV29-1; abundance: many; CDR3aa: CSVGGGYEQYF; CDR3nt: TGCAGCGTTGGGGGGGGCTACGAGCAGTACTTC
j_gene: TRBJ2-2; d_gene: NA; v_gene: TRBV12-3/TRBV12-4; abundance: many; CDR3aa: CASIDGQILNTGELFF; CDR3nt: TGTGCCAGCATCGATGGACAGATCCTGAACACCGGGGAGCTGTTTTTT
j_gene: TRBJ1-1; d_gene: NA; v_gene: TRBV4-1; abundance: NA; CDR3aa: CASSQAPRNTEAFF; CDR3nt: TGCGCCAGCAGCCAAGCCCCACGGAACACTGAAGCTTTCTTT
j_gene: TRBJ1-6; d_gene: NA; v_gene: TRBV20-1; abundance: many; CDR3aa: CSASAGDDSPLHF; CDR3nt: TGCAGTGCTAGTGCTGGGGATGATTCACCCCTCCACTTT
j_gene: TRBJ2-2; d_gene: NA; v_gene: TRBV6-1; abundance: many; CDR3aa: CASSSNTGELFF; CDR3nt: TGTGCCAGCAGTTCGAACACCGGGGAGCTGTTTTTT
j_gene: TRBJ2-7; d_gene: NA; v_gene: TRBV4-2; abundance: NA; CDR3aa: CASSQQVSRSYEQYF; CDR3nt: TGTGCCAGCAGCCAACAGGTGTCGCGATCCTACGAGCAGTACTTC
j_gene: TRBJ1-2; d_gene: NA; v_gene: TRBV7-9; abundance: many; CDR3aa: CASSLALGGSGYTF; CDR3nt: TGTGCCAGCAGCTTAGCGCTGGGAGGCTCTGGCTACACCTTC
j_gene: TRBJ2-6; d_gene: NA; v_gene: TRBV4-2; abundance: many; CDR3aa: CASSQADSGANVLTF; CDR3nt: TGTGCCAGCAGCCAAGCGGATTCTGGGGCCAACGTCCTGACTTTC
j_gene: TRBJ2-1; d_gene: NA; v_gene: TRBV10-2; abundance: many; CDR3aa: CASSRSGQNSYNEQFF; CDR3nt: TGCGCCAGCAGTCGGTCCGGCCAAAACTCCTACAATGAGCAGTTCTTC
j_gene: TRBJ2-2; d_gene: TRBD2; v_gene: TRBV2; abundance: many; CDR3aa: CASSQLTSGGGLGELFF; CDR3nt: TGTGCCAGCAGTCAACTGACTAGCGGGGGGGGCCTCGGGGAGCTGTTTTTT
j_gene: TRBJ1-6; d_gene: NA; v_gene: TRBV10-2; abundance: many; CDR3aa: CASREDSSYNSPLHF; CDR3nt: TGCGCCAGCAGGGAAGACAGCTCCTATAATTCACCCCTCCACTTT
j_gene: TRBJ1-5; d_gene: NA; v_gene: TRBV19; abundance: few; CDR3aa: CASPWTARNQPQHF; CDR3nt: TGTGCCAGTCCCTGGACCGCCCGCAATCAGCCCCAGCATTTT
j_gene: TRBJ2-1; d_gene: NA; v_gene: TRBV29-1; abundance: many; CDR3aa: CSVRAGRSSYNEQFF; CDR3nt: TGCAGCGTCCGCGCGGGCAGAAGCTCCTACAATGAGCAGTTCTTC
j_gene: TRBJ2-5; d_gene: TRBD1; v_gene: TRBV9; abundance: many; CDR3aa: CASSVDSGQGVMETQYF; CDR3nt: TGTGCCAGCAGCGTAGATTCCGGACAGGGGGTTATGGAGACCCAGTACTTC
j_gene: TRBJ2-5; d_gene: NA; v_gene: TRBV3-1; abundance: many; CDR3aa: CASSQGATDYGETQYF; CDR3nt: TGTGCCAGCAGCCAAGGGGCTACCGATTATGGAGAGACCCAGTACTTC
j_gene: TRBJ1-1; d_gene: TRBD1; v_gene: TRBV12-5; abundance: few; CDR3aa: CAIGLIPGQRAFF; CDR3nt: TGTGCTATTGGTTTGATACCGGGACAGCGCGCTTTCTTC
j_gene: TRBJ1-2; d_gene: NA; v_gene: TRBV29-1; abundance: many; CDR3aa: CSVVPEDGYTF; CDR3nt: TGCAGCGTTGTTCCGGAAGATGGCTACACCTTC